This is a list of T cell receptor beta chains from one sample in a study of T cells expressing NK-cell markers. From the 5' RACE reads, TCRdb lists one entry per CDR3 protein and no DNA. This table holds hundreds of thousands of distinct CDR3 sequences. The material sequenced was blood T cells: a sorted CD56 or NKG2C T cell subset, CD4+ or CD8+ T cells, or bulk PBMC T cells (not recorded which). The receptors shown here come from a man aged 18-75 years in good health. Both conserved end residues are part of each CDR3. A clone size is listed for some rows: how often the clone was seen (once, few, many), or a class if it is expanded.

CASSLGQGENQPQHF NA TRBJ1-5 TRBV11-1
CASSQDVEDWNTEAFF NA TRBJ1-1 TRBV3-1
CASTPGTGVQPQHF NA TRBJ1-5 TRBV6-2/TRBV6-3
CASSTLAYSSYNEQFF NA TRBJ2-1 TRBV5-1
CASSLDRQPTGELFF NA TRBJ2-2 TRBV5-1
CASSEPRVWQPQHF NA TRBJ1-5 TRBV6-1
CASSVQQGKNTIYF NA TRBJ1-3 TRBV9
CASSESRGARGYF NA TRBJ2-7 TRBV6-1
CSVTRQQGNTIYF NA TRBJ1-3 TRBV29-1
CSARQDIGEQYF NA TRBJ2-7 TRBV20-1
CASSLDTAGANVLTF NA TRBJ2-6 TRBV28
CAISVTSRRDGYTF NA TRBJ1-2 TRBV10-3
CAISLRSARDNEQFF NA TRBJ2-1 TRBV10-3
CASSQTWSTEAFF NA TRBJ1-1 TRBV28
CASSGRVSYNSPLHF NA TRBJ1-6 TRBV7-2
CASSFFGNNYGYTF NA TRBJ1-2 TRBV11-2
CASSSGRQGGKAFF NA TRBJ1-1 TRBV12-3/TRBV12-4
CASSPAVNEKLFF NA TRBJ1-4 TRBV18
CASRQGADTQYF NA TRBJ2-3 TRBV5-1
CASSSTVSTAYEQYF NA TRBJ2-7 TRBV7-9
CASSLGILETQYF NA TRBJ2-5 TRBV4-1
CASSGAGVNTEAFF NA TRBJ1-1 TRBV18
CASSDRGVFSGYTF NA TRBJ1-2 TRBV6-1
CASSFGPGEQFF NA TRBJ2-1 TRBV7-3
CASSIRVTNTGELFF NA TRBJ2-2 TRBV6-1
CASGSHRGLGEETQYF NA TRBJ2-5 TRBV12-5
CASSQDWRTVQTEAFF NA TRBJ1-1 TRBV4-2
CASSLDRANEKLFF NA TRBJ1-4 TRBV18
CASSPLVKMNTEAFF NA TRBJ1-1 TRBV3-1
CASTAHLDLGYIQYF NA TRBJ2-4 TRBV6-1
CASSPRQDFHQETQYF NA TRBJ2-5 TRBV18
CASSFVLNSYNEQFF NA TRBJ2-1 TRBV12-3/TRBV12-4
CASRRGGDTDTQYF NA TRBJ2-3 TRBV6-1
CASRGGVLDTEAFF NA TRBJ1-1 TRBV5-1
CASSPYRVAGGRIDTQYF NA TRBJ2-3 TRBV11-2
CSARDSREFSTDTQYF NA TRBJ2-3 TRBV20-1
CSVGRMDEQFF NA TRBJ2-1 TRBV29-1
CASKRQLATGSDEQFF NA TRBJ2-1 TRBV27
CASSKALFPSYNEQFF NA TRBJ2-1 TRBV21-1
CAISEPRTYEQYF NA TRBJ2-7 TRBV10-3
CSTKRQGPGNTIYF NA TRBJ1-3 TRBV20-1
CASSFPGLANYGYTF NA TRBJ1-2 TRBV7-2
CASTYTGTRGVQYF NA TRBJ2-7 TRBV6-1
CASSGGRTASSGANVLTF NA TRBJ2-6 TRBV12-3/TRBV12-4
CASSPTGDGTGELFF NA TRBJ2-2 TRBV12-3/TRBV12-4
CAWSVGRKGAPDLDTQYF NA TRBJ2-3 TRBV30
CSVPGQRNTGELFF NA TRBJ2-2 TRBV29-1
CASSYHGTDQETQYF medium-sized TRBJ2-5 TRBV6-5
CASGGGLAWSNTGELFF NA TRBJ2-2 TRBV5-1
CASSPRWWDRLSSEGQPQHF NA TRBJ1-5 TRBV5-6
CSVESRTGFGNTIYF NA TRBJ1-3 TRBV29-1
CASSLGPGQPLGGYTF NA TRBJ1-2 TRBV5-1
CASTSGGAGTDTQYF NA TRBJ2-3 TRBV19
CASSSTSGGITEQFF NA TRBJ2-1 TRBV5-1
CASRRGGETQYF NA TRBJ2-5 TRBV2